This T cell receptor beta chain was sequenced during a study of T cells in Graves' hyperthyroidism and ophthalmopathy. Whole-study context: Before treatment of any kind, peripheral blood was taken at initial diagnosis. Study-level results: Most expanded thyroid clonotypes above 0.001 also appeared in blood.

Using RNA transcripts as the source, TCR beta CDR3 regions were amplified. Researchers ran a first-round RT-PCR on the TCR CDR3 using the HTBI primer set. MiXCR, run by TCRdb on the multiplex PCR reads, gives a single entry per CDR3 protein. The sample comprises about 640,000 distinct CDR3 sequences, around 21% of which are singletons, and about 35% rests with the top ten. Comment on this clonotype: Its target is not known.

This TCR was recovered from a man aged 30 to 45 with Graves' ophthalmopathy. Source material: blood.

CDR3 in amino acids: CSVHKDIISREAFF. The CDR3 bases are TGCAGCGTACACAAGGACATTATCTCCCGTGAAGCTTTCTTT. V gene TRBV29-1 combines with J gene TRBJ1-1; weak D call: TRBD1 (5 bases). Germline CDR1 and CDR2: SQVTM and ANQGSEA. Trimming removed 6 bases from V and 7 bases from J, with 21 bases in between. The CDR3 spans 14 residues. The variable domain in full, completed from reference TRBV29-1 and TRBJ1-1, reads SAVISQKPSRDICQRGTSLTIQCQVDSQVTMMFWYRQQPGQSLTLIATANQGSEATYESGFVIDKFPISRPNLTFSTLTVSNMSPEDSSIYLCSVHKDIISREAFFGQGTRLTVV.